The sequence of this T cell receptor beta chain was determined in a study of blood T cell repertoires in COVID-19 (dated by TCRdb to the early 2020s). Study-level background: The collaborator samples originated in the United States, Italy and Spain and spanned the acute and convalescent phases of COVID-19. The material from the prospective study consisted of cDNA or gDNA derived from T cells, B-cell-depleted T cells, or PBMCs. The dataset comprised deeply sampled blood TCRbeta repertoires from subjects exposed to, actively infected with, or recovered from COVID-19. The repertoires were released in a freely available public database meant as a resource for research on the immune response to SARS-CoV-2. Samples were obtained from the ongoing ImmuneRACE study (first 160 participants) and from over 1,000 subjects provided by 6 global collaborators. A de-identified subject ID, COVID-19 status, age in years and sex were almost always included in the sample metadata. Where available, HLA class I and class II types were taken from metadata supplied by the sample provider and were not determined by assay-based typing.

TCRbeta CDR3 regions were amplified from genomic DNA by means of the immunoSEQ Assay, a bias-controlled multiplex PCR. The study's processing was this. The number of nucleated cells in each sample was estimated by amplification of reference gene primers within the assay. To quantify the absolute abundance of each unique TCRbeta CDR3 rearrangement, sequence reads were collapsed and filtered. For each sample, productive Simpson clonality was calculated as the square root of Simpson's diversity index across productive rearrangements. Held by TCRdb, this immuneACCESS table contains in-frame sequences only and omits some clones. Under half of the omission traces to an unresolved V gene where checked; the cause of the rest is unknown. The V and J calls and clone size were taken over from that table, and D and trimming were inferred from the DNA. Across this sample there are 80,000 to 90,000 clones, with roughly 84% seen only once. Of the sample, about 11% falls within the top ten clones.

Each collaborating institution followed its own protocols to collect whole blood in K2EDTA tubes. Collaborator samples were shipped for TCRbeta analysis as frozen whole blood, isolated PBMCs, or DNA extracted from either sample type. V ends up 7 bases short and J 1 base short, with an unmatched junction base count of 6. The CDR3 numbers 15 residues from cysteine through phenylalanine. Of the read, only the CDR3 DNA is kept; its 45 bases are in frame from base 1. CDR1 and CDR2 are read off the germline V gene (reference sequence) as LNHNV and YYDKDF. Results and caveats for the whole study, not just this receptor: The amount of clinical and demographic metadata varied by source and participant and was provided uncurated.

Concerning this clone itself: Its antigen has not been determined. No base quality information exists; no much larger clone differs at one position.

The sequencing input was peripheral blood. The sequence was obtained from a man in his 70s with acute or convalescent COVID-19. The chain uses TRBV15 and TRBJ2-1; 8 of the junction bases match TRBD2. The sequence in DNA is TGTGCCACCACGTCGCGGGGGGCGTCCTACAATGAGCAGTTCTTC. Protein translation: CATTSRGASYNEQFF.